This TCR beta chain was sequenced for a study of cytomegalovirus exposure and HLA in healthy donors. Study-level results: Researchers catalogued around 150 TCR beta chains as cytomegalovirus-associated.

The PCR was carried out with 60 Vbeta primers and 13 Jbeta primers. Repertoires were generated with immunoSEQ multiplex PCR, while TCRdb's copy carries only in-frame clones and drops some. The sample consists of 35,000 to 45,000 clones, 90% of them appearing once. As for this clone: Its specificity is not known.

The receptor was isolated from a woman under 30 in good health and CMV-seronegative. The material sequenced was PBMCs.

The CDR3 bases are TGTGCCAGCAGTGAAAGGGACAACTCCTACAATGAGCAGTTCTTC. Translated: CASSERDNSYNEQFF. The chain employs TRBV25-1 and TRBJ2-1; perhaps TRBD1 as D (6 bases). CDR1 is MGHDK and CDR2 is SYGVNS in the germline V gene. CDR3 length: 15 residues. Trimming cost V 2 bases and J 0 bases, with 8 bases left between them. Variable domain in full (rest from reference TRBV25-1 and TRBJ2-1): EADIYQTPRYLVIGTGKKITLECSQTMGHDKMYWYQQDPGMELHLIHYSYGVNSTEKGDLSSESTVSRIRTEHFPLTLESARPSHTSQYLCASSERDNSYNEQFFGPGTRLTVL.